The source of this T cell receptor beta chain is a study of early T cells in non-severe SARS-CoV-2 infection. TCRdb reprocessed the 5' RACE reads via MiXCR and lists one record per CDR3 protein. The sample lists about 59,000 distinct CDR3 sequences, approximately 11% seen once, with about 1.7% in the top ten. This clonotype occurred many times. Germline CDR1 and CDR2: MNHEY and SVGEGT. V was shortened by 5 bases and J by 0 bases, with 11 bases between the two germline ends. The CDR3 has 16 amino acids. The chain recombines TRBV6-2 or TRBV6-3 with TRBJ1-6, with unresolved D. The clonotype originates from an adult who was a healthcare worker with PCR-confirmed SARS-CoV-2 infection or an uninfected control (not recorded which). Sequenced material: whole blood. CDR3 sequence: CASSITASSYNSPLHF. The CDR3 DNA reads as TGTGCCAGCAGTATTACAGCGAGCTCCTATAATTCACCCCTCCACTTT.